This TCR beta chain was obtained from a study of vaccination and CD4 T cells after COVID-19. For the study at large: Two of the convalescents were Hispanic, and the group consisted of six males and four females.

As for this clonotype: Its specificity is not known.

CDR1 and CDR2 from the germline V gene are GTSNPN and SVGIG (reference sequence). The CDR3 consists of 15 residues. V was clipped by 2 bases and J by 3 bases; unmatched bases: 3. Treatment defined: approximately 9-day PBMC culture with coronavirus spike peptide pools or control peptides (ViraFEST assay). Dates of PCR positivity, March to December 2020, preceded the US Alpha, Beta and Delta variants. Oncomine TCR Beta short-read sequencing was applied to DNA from cultured CD4+ T cells. DNA came from CD4+ T cells after culture. From the PCR reads, TCRdb called clonotypes with MiXCR, one entry per CDR3 protein. Here the sample spans more than 15,000 distinct CDR3 sequences, 45% to 70% being singletons.

The sample was CD4+ T cells from blood, cultured in vitro. The chain carries TRBV30 and TRBJ1-6, with TRBD1 matching 8 bases. This TCR came from a human donor who had recovered from COVID-19. DNA of the CDR3: TGTGCCTGGAGTACCGGGACAGGCTATAATTCACCCCTCCACTTT. This gives the protein CAWSTGTGYNSPLHF.